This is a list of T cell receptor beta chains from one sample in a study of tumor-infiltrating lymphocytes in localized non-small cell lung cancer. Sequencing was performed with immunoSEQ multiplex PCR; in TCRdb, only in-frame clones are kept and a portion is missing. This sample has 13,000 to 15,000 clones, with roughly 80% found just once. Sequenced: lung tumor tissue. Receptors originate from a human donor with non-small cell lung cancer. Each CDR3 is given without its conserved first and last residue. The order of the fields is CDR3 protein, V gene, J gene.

CDR3: ASRRDRGSPLH
V: TRBV19
J: TRBJ1-6

CDR3: ASSLEGGGYT
V: TRBV7-9
J: TRBJ1-2

CDR3: ASSFGGGSREQY
V: TRBV11-3
J: TRBJ2-7

CDR3: ASRRQGKATEAF
V: TRBV27
J: TRBJ1-1

CDR3: ASSSGAGQGANTGELF
V: TRBV11-3
J: TRBJ2-2

CDR3: ASSLVGGSNNEQF
V: TRBV5-1
J: TRBJ2-1

CDR3: ASSGDNSYEQY
V: TRBV6-5
J: TRBJ2-7

CDR3: ASSYSLHTDTQY
V: TRBV6-5
J: TRBJ2-3

CDR3: ASSVGNSGPYNEQF
V: TRBV7-2
J: TRBJ2-1

CDR3: AIRAGTDNSPLH
V: TRBV10-3
J: TRBJ1-6

CDR3: ASSIVGQSTDTQY
V: TRBV19
J: TRBJ2-3

CDR3: ASSGWGSSYEQY
V: TRBV6-1
J: TRBJ2-7

CDR3: ASRDPGIGDEKLF
V: TRBV2
J: TRBJ1-4

CDR3: ASSLAGGRPSTDTQY
V: TRBV5-4
J: TRBJ2-3

CDR3: ASTIRTGGYNEQF
V: TRBV6-1
J: TRBJ2-1

CDR3: ASSLIAGEYEQY
V: TRBV7-2
J: TRBJ2-7

CDR3: ASSLILSGRVYEQY
V: TRBV27
J: TRBJ2-7

CDR3: ASSLQGARGYGYT
V: TRBV28
J: TRBJ1-2

CDR3: ASSWTSGYQETQY
V: TRBV7-2
J: TRBJ2-5

CDR3: ASSEGQSTGTDTQY
V: TRBV6-1
J: TRBJ2-3